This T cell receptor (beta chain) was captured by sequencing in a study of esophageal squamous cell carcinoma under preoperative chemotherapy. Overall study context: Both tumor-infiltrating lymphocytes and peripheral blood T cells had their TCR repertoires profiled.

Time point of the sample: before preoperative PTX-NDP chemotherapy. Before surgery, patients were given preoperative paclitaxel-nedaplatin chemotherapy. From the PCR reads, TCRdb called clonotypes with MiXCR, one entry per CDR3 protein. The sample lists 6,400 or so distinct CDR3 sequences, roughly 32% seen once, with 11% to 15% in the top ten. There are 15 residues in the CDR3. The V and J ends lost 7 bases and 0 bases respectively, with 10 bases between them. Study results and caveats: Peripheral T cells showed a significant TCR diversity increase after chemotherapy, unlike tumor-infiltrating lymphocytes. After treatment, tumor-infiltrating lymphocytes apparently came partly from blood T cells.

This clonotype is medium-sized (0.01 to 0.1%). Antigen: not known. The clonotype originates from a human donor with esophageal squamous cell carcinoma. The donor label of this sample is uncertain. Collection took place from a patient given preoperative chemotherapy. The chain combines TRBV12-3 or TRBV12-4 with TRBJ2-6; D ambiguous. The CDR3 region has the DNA TGTGCCAGCAAAGGACGGTTCTCTGGGGCCAACGTCCTGACTTTC. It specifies CASKGRFSGANVLTF.